Listed here is a single TCR beta chain. Under the authors' procedure: From reference gene primer amplification, estimates of nucleated cell counts were derived. TCRdb's copy holds only in-frame clones and misses some; the assay was immunoSEQ multiplex PCR. That table furnishes V, J and clone size, whereas the DNA furnished D and trimming. This sample has 220,000 or so clones; around four fifths occur once, and the top ten carry roughly 5%. V gave up 8 bases and J gave up 2 bases, with 8 bases separating them. The CDR3 spans 12 residues. Germline CDR1 and CDR2: MNHGY and SVAAGI. The entry originates in a study of blood T cell repertoires in COVID-19. Study-wide context: Italy, Spain and the United States were the sources of the convalescent and acute COVID-19 samples.

This sequence joins TRBV6-9 and TRBJ2-3, with D unresolved. Sequenced: peripheral blood. This TCR was sampled from an older woman who had recovered from COVID-19. The CDR3 sequence is CASGQYTDTQYF. Written as DNA, the CDR3 is TGTGCCAGCGGGCAATACACAGATACGCAGTATTTT.